These 8 T cell receptor beta chains share one sample of origin, sequenced in a study of blood T cell repertoires in COVID-19. TCRdb keeps only in-frame clones here, not all; method: immunoSEQ multiplex PCR. This table has some 130,000 clones, around 89% appearing once. Material: peripheral blood. All receptors derive from a man aged 65 to 79 with active COVID-19.

The V call is TRBV5-1, the J call TRBJ2-2; D unclear. Germline V CDR1 and CDR2: SGHRS, YFSETQ. The V gene lost 1 base and the J gene lost 4 bases, with 5 bases spanning the gap. The CDR3 consists of 13 residues. The CDR3 protein is CASSLLATGELFF. CDR3 DNA: TGCGCCAGCAGCTTGTTGGCCACCGGGGAGCTGTTTTTT.

The chain employs TRBV3-1 (or the pseudogene TRBV3-2) and TRBJ2-7; D gene uncertain. Germline V lookup: CDR1 LGHDT, CDR2 YNNKEL (reference sequence). The CDR3 consists of 13 residues. The ends were cut back, 4 bases at V and 2 bases at J, with 9 bases in the middle. CDR3 in amino acids: CASSPPGTYEQYF. The DNA for the CDR3 is TGTGCCAGCAGCCCACCAGGAACCTACGAGCAGTACTTC.

The chain joins TRBV7-9 to TRBJ2-1; the D is unclear. The CDR3 spans 11 residues. The germline gives CDR1 SEHNR, CDR2 FQNEAQ (reference sequence). Trimming removed 5 bases from V and 8 bases from J, with 7 bases in between. For the CDR3, the DNA is TGTGCCAGCAGCCTATGGTATGAGCAGTTCTTC. The encoded protein is CASSLWYEQFF.

This chain joins TRBV9 and TRBJ2-2; TRBD1 matches at 8 bases. Trimming cost V 4 bases and J 4 bases; bases outside gene matches: 6. Germline CDR1 reads SGDLS; CDR2 reads YYNGEE. This CDR3 has 15 residues. The CDR3: CASSTWTGSTGELFF. The DNA for the CDR3 is TGTGCCAGCAGCACTTGGACAGGGAGCACCGGGGAGCTGTTTTTT.

The rearrangement uses TRBV5-6 and TRBJ1-2; 7 bases match TRBD1. Germline values: CDR1 SGHDT, CDR2 YYEEEE. The CDR3 contains 14 residues. J was trimmed by 3 bases and V by 6 bases; bases with no gene match: 8. CDR3 sequence reads: CASTPGTVHYGYTF. CDR3 DNA: TGTGCCAGCACCCCGGGGACAGTGCACTATGGCTACACCTTC. Supplemented by reference TRBV5-6 and TRBJ1-2, the full variable domain reads DAGVTQSPTHLIKTRGQQVTLRCSPKSGHDTVSWYQQALGQGPQFIFQYYEEEERQRGNFPDRFSGHQFPNYSSELNVNALLLGDSALYLCASTPGTVHYGYTFGSGTRLTVV.

This chain connects TRBV5-1 to TRBJ2-3; a possible D gene is TRBD1 (5 bases). The V gene's germline CDR1 is SGHRS and CDR2 YFSETQ. The germline V and J ends were trimmed by 4 bases and 4 bases, with 10 bases remaining between them. The CDR3 consists of 13 residues. The CDR3 is CASSPQGPDTQYF. CDR3 DNA sequence: TGCGCCAGCAGCCCGCAGGGTCCAGATACGCAGTATTTT. The full variable domain, in which reference TRBV5-1 and TRBJ2-3 provide the parts outside the CDR3, is KAGVTQTPRYLIKTRGQQVTLSCSPISGHRSVSWYQQTPGQGLQFLFEYFSETQRNKGNFPGRFSGRQFSNSRSEMNVSTLELGDSALYLCASSPQGPDTQYFGPGTRLTVL.

V usage is TRBV7-9 and J usage is TRBJ2-1, with 13 bases that match TRBD2. CDR3 length: 12 residues. Trimming took 5 bases from V and 14 from J; bases not matched to a gene: 3. Germline V gives CDR1 SEHNR, CDR2 FQNEAQ (reference sequence). This CDR3 reads CASSQTSGRKFF. CDR3 DNA: TGTGCCAGCAGCCAGACTAGCGGGAGGAAGTTCTTC.

The V call is TRBV24-1, the J call TRBJ2-2; 9 bases agree with TRBD1. After removal of 2 bases from V and 6 bases from J, the junction contained 6 bases not matched to a gene. Germline values: CDR1 KGHDR, CDR2 SFDVKD. The CDR3 runs 16 residues. In DNA, the CDR3 is TGTGCCACCAGTGATTCCGACAGGGGGGGCCCCGGGGAGCTGTTTTTT. It yields the protein CATSDSDRGGPGELFF.